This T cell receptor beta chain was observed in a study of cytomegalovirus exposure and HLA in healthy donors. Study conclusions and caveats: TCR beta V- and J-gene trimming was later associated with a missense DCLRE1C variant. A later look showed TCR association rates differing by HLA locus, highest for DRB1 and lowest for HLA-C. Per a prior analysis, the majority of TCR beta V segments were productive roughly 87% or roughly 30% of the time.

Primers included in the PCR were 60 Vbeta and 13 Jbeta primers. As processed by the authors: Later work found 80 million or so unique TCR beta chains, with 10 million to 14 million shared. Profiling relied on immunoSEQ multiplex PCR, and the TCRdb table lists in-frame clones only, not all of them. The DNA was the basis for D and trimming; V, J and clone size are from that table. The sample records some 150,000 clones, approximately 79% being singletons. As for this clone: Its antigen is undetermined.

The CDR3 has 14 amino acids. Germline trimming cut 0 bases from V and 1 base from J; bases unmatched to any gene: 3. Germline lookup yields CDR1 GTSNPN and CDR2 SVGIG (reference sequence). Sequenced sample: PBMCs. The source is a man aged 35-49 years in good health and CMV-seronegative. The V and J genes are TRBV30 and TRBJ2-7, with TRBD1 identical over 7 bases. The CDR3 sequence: CAWSVQTGSYEQYF. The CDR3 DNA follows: TGTGCCTGGAGTGTCCAGACAGGGTCCTACGAGCAGTACTTC.